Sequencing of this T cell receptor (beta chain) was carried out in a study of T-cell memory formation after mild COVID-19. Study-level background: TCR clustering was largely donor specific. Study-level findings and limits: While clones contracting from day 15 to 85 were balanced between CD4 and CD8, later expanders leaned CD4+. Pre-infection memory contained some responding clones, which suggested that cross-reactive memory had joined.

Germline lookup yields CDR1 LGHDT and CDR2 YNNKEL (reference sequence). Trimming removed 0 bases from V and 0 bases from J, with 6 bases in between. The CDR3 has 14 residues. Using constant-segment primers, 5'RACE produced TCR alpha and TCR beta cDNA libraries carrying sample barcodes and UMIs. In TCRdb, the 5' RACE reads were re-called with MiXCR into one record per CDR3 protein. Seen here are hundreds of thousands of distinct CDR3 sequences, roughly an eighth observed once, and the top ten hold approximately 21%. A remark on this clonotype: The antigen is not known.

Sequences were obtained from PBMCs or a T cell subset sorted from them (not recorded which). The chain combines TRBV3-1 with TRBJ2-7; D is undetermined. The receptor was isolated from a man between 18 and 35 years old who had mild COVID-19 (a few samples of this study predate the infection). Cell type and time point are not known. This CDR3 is CASSQDYNSYEQYF. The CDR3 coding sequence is TGTGCCAGCAGCCAAGATTATAACTCCTACGAGCAGTACTTC.